A selection of T cell receptor beta chains follows, all from one sample in a study of blood T cell repertoires in COVID-19. Only in-frame clones appear in the TCRdb table, and some are missing; sequencing was by immunoSEQ multiplex PCR. This sample yields approximately 230,000 clones, of which around 86% are seen a single time; 2.2% belongs to the top ten. The specimen sequenced was peripheral blood. The receptors shown here come from a young man who had recovered from COVID-19. CDR3s include the opening cysteine and the closing phenylalanine or tryptophan. Fields, in order: V gene, D gene, J gene, clone size, CDR3 DNA, CDR3 protein. D genes are given only for firm matches. Only part of the rows carry a size: once, few, many, or a class if the clone is expanded.

V: TRBV6-1; D: NA; J: TRBJ1-2; size: NA; DNA: TGTGCCAGCAGTGACCACATACAGGGTTTCTATGGCTACACCTTC; CDR3: CASSDHIQGFYGYTF
V: TRBV6-5; D: TRBD1; J: TRBJ1-2; size: NA; DNA: TGTGCCAGCACCAGGACAGGGCCTCTCTATGGCTACACCTTC; CDR3: CASTRTGPLYGYTF
V: TRBV15; D: NA; J: TRBJ1-6; size: NA; DNA: TGTGCCACCAGCAGGTCGGACAGTAATTCACCCCTCCACTTT; CDR3: CATSRSDSNSPLHF
V: TRBV5-1; D: TRBD2; J: TRBJ2-3; size: NA; DNA: TGCGCCAGCTCCTTAGCGGGGCGGGCAGATACGCAGTATTTT; CDR3: CASSLAGRADTQYF
V: TRBV18; D: NA; J: TRBJ2-4; size: NA; DNA: TGTGCCAGCTCACCACAGGCGGGGGCTGCCAAAAACATTCAGTACTTC; CDR3: CASSPQAGAAKNIQYF
V: TRBV19; D: TRBD2; J: TRBJ2-1; size: NA; DNA: TGTGCCAGTAGTATAGTTAGCGGGGGGGGCTACAATGAGCAGTTCTTC; CDR3: CASSIVSGGGYNEQFF
V: TRBV7-2; D: NA; J: TRBJ2-4; size: once; DNA: TGTGCCAGCAGCTCCCTGGTGGACAGCAGGAACATTCAGTACTTC; CDR3: CASSSLVDSRNIQYF
V: TRBV7-9; D: TRBD1; J: TRBJ1-2; size: NA; DNA: TGTGCCAGCAGCTTAGCGGGACAGGGGTTCGGCTACACCTTC; CDR3: CASSLAGQGFGYTF
V: TRBV25-1; D: NA; J: TRBJ1-5; size: NA; DNA: TGTGCCAGCAGTGAATGGGGGGGCGACAGCAATCAGCCCCAGCATTTT; CDR3: CASSEWGGDSNQPQHF
V: TRBV27; D: TRBD1; J: TRBJ2-4; size: NA; DNA: TGTGCCAGCAGCGCCAGGGGGCAGGCCAAAAACATTCAGTACTTC; CDR3: CASSARGQAKNIQYF
V: TRBV10-3; D: NA; J: TRBJ2-1; size: NA; DNA: TGTGCCATCGGGGGGGCCTTTGGTGAGCAGTTCTTC; CDR3: CAIGGAFGEQFF
V: TRBV6-5; D: NA; J: TRBJ2-7; size: NA; DNA: TGTGCCAGCAGTTACGTCGAGGGCGAGCAGTACTTC; CDR3: CASSYVEGEQYF
V: TRBV5-1; D: NA; J: TRBJ1-1; size: NA; DNA: TGCGCCAGCAGCTTGGCAGGGACTTTGAACACTGAAGCTTTCTTT; CDR3: CASSLAGTLNTEAFF
V: TRBV2; D: NA; J: TRBJ2-7; size: NA; DNA: TGTGCCAGCAGCGGGGACATCTACGAGCAGTACTTC; CDR3: CASSGDIYEQYF
V: TRBV6-5; D: NA; J: TRBJ2-3; size: NA; DNA: TGTGCCAGCAGTTCGGGACACCACACAGATACGCAGTATTTT; CDR3: CASSSGHHTDTQYF
V: TRBV7-9; D: NA; J: TRBJ2-5; size: NA; DNA: TGTGCCAGCAGCTTAGCACCCAGGGGCGCGAAGACCCAGTACTTC; CDR3: CASSLAPRGAKTQYF
V: TRBV2; D: TRBD2; J: TRBJ2-3; size: NA; DNA: TGTGCCAGCAGCCAGGGACTAGCGGGGGATACGCAGTATTTT; CDR3: CASSQGLAGDTQYF
V: TRBV7-9; D: TRBD2; J: TRBJ2-1; size: NA; DNA: TGTGCCAGCAGCCGGACTAGCGGGACCGACAATGAGCAGTTCTTC; CDR3: CASSRTSGTDNEQFF
V: TRBV10-3; D: TRBD1; J: TRBJ1-1; size: NA; DNA: TGTGCCATCAAAAAGGGACAGGGGTACTTGAACACTGAAGCTTTCTTT; CDR3: CAIKKGQGYLNTEAFF
V: TRBV6-4; D: NA; J: TRBJ2-7; size: NA; DNA: TGTGCCAGCAGACGGGACTTTGGCTACGAGCAGTACTTC; CDR3: CASRRDFGYEQYF
V: TRBV7-6; D: TRBD1; J: TRBJ1-2; size: NA; DNA: TGTGCCAGCAGCTTCGGGACAGGGCAGGGCTACACCTTC; CDR3: CASSFGTGQGYTF
V: TRBV27; D: NA; J: TRBJ1-6; size: NA; DNA: TGTGCCAGCAGTTTGGCAGGGGTCTCACCCCTCCACTTT; CDR3: CASSLAGVSPLHF
V: TRBV7-8; D: TRBD2; J: TRBJ2-3; size: NA; DNA: TGTGCCAGCAGGTCCGGGACTAGCGGCTCGGTTGGCACAGATACGCAGTATTTT; CDR3: CASRSGTSGSVGTDTQYF
V: TRBV19; D: NA; J: TRBJ1-2; size: NA; DNA: TGTGCCAGTAGTGTCAGGACGGGAGATTATGGCTACACCTTC; CDR3: CASSVRTGDYGYTF
V: TRBV4-3; D: TRBD2; J: TRBJ2-3; size: NA; DNA: TGCGCCAGCAGCCAAGATGGCGGACTAGGCGCAGATACGCAGTATTTT; CDR3: CASSQDGGLGADTQYF
V: TRBV29-1; D: TRBD1; J: TRBJ2-3; size: few; DNA: TGCAGCGCCGGAGGACAGGGGAGCACAGATACGCAGTATTTT; CDR3: CSAGGQGSTDTQYF
V: TRBV27; D: NA; J: TRBJ1-2; size: NA; DNA: TGTGCCAGCAGTTTATCCCCACCTTCGGGCAGGGGCGGGAGTATGGTCTACACCTTC; CDR3: CASSLSPPSGRGGSMVYTF
V: TRBV6-5; D: NA; J: TRBJ1-1; size: NA; DNA: TGTGCCAGCAGTTATGGGGCGATTAATGAAGCTTTCTTT; CDR3: CASSYGAINEAFF
V: TRBV9; D: TRBD2; J: TRBJ2-5; size: NA; DNA: TGTGCCAGCAGCTCCTCCGGCGGACTAGCGATGGGAGAGACCCAGTACTTC; CDR3: CASSSSGGLAMGETQYF
V: TRBV10-2; D: NA; J: TRBJ2-5; size: NA; DNA: TGCGCCAGCAGTGAGTCGGCAACGACCCAGTACTTC; CDR3: CASSESATTQYF
V: TRBV19; D: TRBD1; J: TRBJ1-2; size: NA; DNA: TGTGCCAGTAGGGCCGCGGGACAGAGCTACTATGGCTACACCTTC; CDR3: CASRAAGQSYYGYTF
V: TRBV5-4; D: NA; J: TRBJ1-1; size: NA; DNA: TGTGCCAGCAGCCCCGGTCGAGCCCTTGAAGCTTTCTTT; CDR3: CASSPGRALEAFF
V: TRBV29-1; D: NA; J: TRBJ2-7; size: NA; DNA: TGCAGCGTTGCTTCTCCCCTAACGCGGCGACAGTACTTC; CDR3: CSVASPLTRRQYF
V: TRBV4-2; D: TRBD1; J: TRBJ1-1; size: NA; DNA: TGTGCCAGCAGCCAAAATTTTGTCGGGACAGGGGTCCCTAACACTGAAGCTTTCTTT; CDR3: CASSQNFVGTGVPNTEAFF
V: TRBV27; D: NA; J: TRBJ1-2; size: NA; DNA: TGTGCCAGCAGTTTAACGGCCCAGGGGGGCTACACCTTC; CDR3: CASSLTAQGGYTF
V: TRBV13; D: TRBD1; J: TRBJ1-1; size: NA; DNA: TGTGCCAGCAGCTCTCTCGGGACAGGGCTGCAGACTTTCTTT; CDR3: CASSSLGTGLQTFF
V: TRBV11-2; D: NA; J: TRBJ1-6; size: NA; DNA: TGTGCCAGCAGCTTAGATCTGGTCGGGTTCTCCTATAATTCACCCCTCCACTTT; CDR3: CASSLDLVGFSYNSPLHF
V: TRBV7-9; D: TRBD1; J: TRBJ2-7; size: NA; DNA: TGTGCCAGCAGCTTAGGGGGACAGACCTACGAGCAGTACTTC; CDR3: CASSLGGQTYEQYF
V: TRBV6-2/TRBV6-3; D: NA; J: TRBJ1-2; size: NA; DNA: TGTGCCAGCAGTTCCTATCGTAGCGGCAGCTATGGCTACACCTTC; CDR3: CASSSYRSGSYGYTF
V: TRBV10-2; D: NA; J: TRBJ2-7; size: once; DNA: TGCGCCAGCACCCCCACCGCTAGTTACGAGCAGTACTTC; CDR3: CASTPTASYEQYF
V: TRBV7-8; D: NA; J: TRBJ1-2; size: NA; DNA: TGTGCCAGCAGCTACGAACTTACAGGACAGTTCGCTGGCTACACCTTC; CDR3: CASSYELTGQFAGYTF
V: TRBV4-3; D: NA; J: TRBJ1-2; size: NA; DNA: TGCGCCAGCAGCCAAGTATTTCCACAGGGCAGGCTTGGCTACACCTTC; CDR3: CASSQVFPQGRLGYTF
V: TRBV5-1; D: TRBD2; J: TRBJ2-1; size: few; DNA: TGCGCCAGCAGCTTGGCCCGTGGGGGGACTATCCGCTCCTACAATGAGCAGTTCTTC; CDR3: CASSLARGGTIRSYNEQFF
V: TRBV28; D: NA; J: TRBJ1-2; size: NA; DNA: TGTGCCAGCAGTTTTGGGGGGACCGGGGGCTACACCTTC; CDR3: CASSFGGTGGYTF
V: TRBV11-2; D: TRBD1; J: TRBJ2-7; size: NA; DNA: TGTGCCAGCAGCTTACAGACGGGGGCAGGGGGCATTTACGAGCAGTACTTC; CDR3: CASSLQTGAGGIYEQYF
V: TRBV13; D: TRBD1; J: TRBJ1-5; size: NA; DNA: TGTGCCAGCAGCTCAGGGGGGAGAGGCAATCAGCCCCAGCATTTT; CDR3: CASSSGGRGNQPQHF
V: TRBV10-1; D: NA; J: TRBJ1-1; size: NA; DNA: TGCGCCAGCACCGCCGGGAGTCGCACTGAAGCTTTCTTT; CDR3: CASTAGSRTEAFF
V: TRBV28; D: NA; J: TRBJ2-3; size: NA; DNA: TGTGCCAGCAGTACACCTAGCGCAGATACGCAGTATTTT; CDR3: CASSTPSADTQYF
V: TRBV7-9; D: NA; J: TRBJ1-5; size: NA; DNA: TGTGCCAGCAGCTCCCAAAATCAGCCCCAGCATTTT; CDR3: CASSSQNQPQHF
V: TRBV14; D: TRBD1; J: TRBJ1-2; size: few; DNA: TGTGCCAGCAGCCAAGCCCCGGGACAGGGAAACTATGGCTACACCTTC; CDR3: CASSQAPGQGNYGYTF
V: TRBV6-5; D: NA; J: TRBJ1-4; size: NA; DNA: TGTGCCAGCAGTTACACGACAGCTATTAATGAAAAACTGTTTTTT; CDR3: CASSYTTAINEKLFF
V: TRBV4-3; D: NA; J: TRBJ2-2; size: NA; DNA: TGCGCCAGCAGCCAAGTTACCTCGGACAGCGGGGAGCTGTTTTTT; CDR3: CASSQVTSDSGELFF
V: TRBV10-3; D: TRBD1; J: TRBJ1-4; size: NA; DNA: TGTGCCATCAGCCAAACAGGGGGGGACGGTGAAAAACTGTTTTTT; CDR3: CAISQTGGDGEKLFF